Listed below are T cell receptor beta chains from one sample, sequenced in a study of T cells after yellow fever vaccination. In TCRdb, the 5' RACE reads were re-called with MiXCR into one record per CDR3 protein. The top ten hold roughly 0.86% of the sample, which has about 240,000 distinct CDR3 sequences, about 7.1% seen once. The source material was CD4+ T cells sorted from PBMCs, sampled 15 days after the yellow fever booster vaccination. The receptors shown here come from a man aged 25 to 40 who received the YFV17D yellow fever vaccine. Both conserved end residues are part of each CDR3. Each record gives: J gene, D gene, clone size, V gene, CDR3 protein, CDR3 DNA. The D gene is left open where the match is weak. Only some rows state a clone size, as once, few, many or a class for expanded clones.

TRBJ2-3,-,-,TRBV3-1,CATTQDQLVGGTDTQYF,TGTGCCACCACCCAAGATCAACTCGTCGGGGGAACAGATACGCAGTATTTT
TRBJ1-1,-,few,TRBV27,CASSPHESYTEAFF,TGTGCCAGCAGTCCCCACGAGTCATACACTGAAGCTTTCTTT
TRBJ2-5,-,many,TRBV12-3/TRBV12-4,CASSLVGSRSQETQYF,TGTGCCAGCAGTTTGGTCGGCTCGCGGAGCCAAGAGACCCAGTACTTC
TRBJ2-1,TRBD2,few,TRBV20-1,CSAHQPSGSYNEQFF,TGCAGTGCCCACCAACCTAGCGGGAGCTACAATGAGCAGTTCTTC
TRBJ1-1,-,many,TRBV20-1,CSYSRLNTEAFF,TGCAGCTATTCTAGGTTGAACACTGAAGCTTTCTTT
TRBJ1-1,-,many,TRBV5-6,CASSLAWGNIRAFF,TGTGCCAGCAGCTTGGCGTGGGGGAACATCAGAGCTTTCTTT
TRBJ1-1,-,many,TRBV6-1,CASRTSGRATEAFF,TGTGCCAGCAGGACCTCGGGGAGGGCCACTGAAGCTTTCTTT
TRBJ2-7,-,few,TRBV11-2,CASSSHTGLYEQYF,TGTGCCAGCAGCTCCCACACAGGGCTCTACGAGCAGTACTTC
TRBJ2-2,TRBD1,-,TRBV11-1,CASSLFGTGIGTGELFF,TGTGCCAGCAGCCTTTTCGGGACAGGTATTGGCACCGGGGAGCTGTTTTTT
TRBJ2-5,-,few,TRBV19,CASRKRGPQETQYF,TGTGCCAGTAGGAAGAGGGGCCCCCAAGAGACCCAGTACTTC
TRBJ2-1,-,many,TRBV7-9,CASKNLYNEQFF,TGTGCCAGCAAAAACTTGTACAATGAGCAGTTCTTC
TRBJ2-7,-,-,TRBV3-1,CASSQGPIGNYEQYF,TGTGCCAGCAGCCAAGGCCCCATAGGGAACTACGAGCAGTACTTC
TRBJ2-1,-,few,TRBV5-1,CASSLESSSYNEQFF,TGCGCCAGCAGCTTAGAGTCTTCCTCCTACAATGAGCAGTTCTTC
TRBJ1-3,-,few,TRBV14,CASSLSRSSGNTIYF,TGTGCCAGCAGCCTAAGCAGGAGCTCTGGAAACACCATATATTTT
TRBJ2-3,TRBD2,-,TRBV2,CASLASGSTDTQYF,TGTGCCAGCCTGGCTAGCGGGAGTACAGATACGCAGTATTTT
TRBJ1-5,-,-,TRBV12-3/TRBV12-4,CASSSGHLGHQPQHF,TGTGCCAGCAGTTCGGGACACCTAGGCCATCAGCCCCAGCATTTT
TRBJ2-4,-,few,TRBV7-2,CASSPRLTPNIQYF,TGTGCCAGCAGCCCCCGACTAACACCAAACATTCAGTACTTC
TRBJ1-1,-,-,TRBV28,CASSLWGGSNTEAFF,TGTGCCAGCAGTTTATGGGGGGGCTCGAACACTGAAGCTTTCTTT
TRBJ2-7,-,many,TRBV4-3,CASSQGGGGGYEQYF,TGCGCCAGCAGCCAAGGAGGAGGGGGCGGTTACGAGCAGTACTTC
TRBJ1-1,-,many,TRBV6-5,CASSNYSPRGTEAFF,TGTGCCAGCAGTAACTACTCCCCAAGGGGCACTGAAGCTTTCTTT
TRBJ2-1,TRBD2,-,TRBV20-1,CSAMFSGRAGEQFF,TGCAGTGCTATGTTTAGCGGGAGGGCCGGTGAGCAGTTCTTC
TRBJ1-1,TRBD1,-,TRBV29-1,CSEGQGAIQPMNTEAFF,TGCAGCGAAGGACAGGGGGCGATCCAGCCTATGAACACTGAAGCTTTCTTT
TRBJ1-4,-,few,TRBV18,CASSYAPGVDEKLFF,TGTGCCAGCTCATACGCCCCCGGGGTGGATGAAAAACTGTTTTTT
TRBJ1-5,-,-,TRBV18,CASSGGSGGPYNQPQHF,TGTGCCAGCTCGGGTGGATCCGGGGGTCCCTATAATCAGCCCCAGCATTTT
TRBJ2-1,TRBD2,-,TRBV20-1,CSAESGLTKSSYNEQFF,TGCAGTGCGGAGTCGGGACTAACCAAGAGCTCCTACAATGAGCAGTTCTTC
TRBJ2-7,-,many,TRBV10-3,CAISEAYEQYF,TGTGCCATCAGCGAAGCCTACGAGCAGTACTTC
TRBJ2-1,TRBD1,many,TRBV29-1,CSVAKAGGTNNEQFF,TGCAGCGTTGCTAAGGCAGGGGGAACTAACAATGAGCAGTTCTTC
TRBJ2-2,TRBD1,-,TRBV4-3,CASSQAGQGNTGELFF,TGCGCCAGCAGCCAAGCGGGACAGGGAAACACCGGGGAGCTGTTTTTT
TRBJ2-7,-,many,TRBV6-2/TRBV6-3,CASSRLGDQDEQYF,TGTGCCAGCAGCCGTTTAGGGGATCAAGACGAGCAGTACTTC
TRBJ1-5,TRBD1,few,TRBV12-3/TRBV12-4,CASSEAGTGGNQPQHF,TGTGCCAGCAGCGAGGCCGGGACAGGGGGCAATCAGCCCCAGCATTTT
TRBJ2-7,-,-,TRBV20-1,CSAHRQGIYEQYF,TGCAGTGCTCATCGTCAGGGTATCTACGAGCAGTACTTC
TRBJ2-5,-,many,TRBV5-1,CASSAGPEGQTQYF,TGCGCCAGCAGCGCGGGACCAGAGGGGCAGACCCAGTACTTC
TRBJ2-1,TRBD2,few,TRBV6-2/TRBV6-3,CASSWLAGVGEQFF,TGTGCCAGCAGTTGGCTAGCGGGAGTCGGTGAGCAGTTCTTC
TRBJ2-4,TRBD2,many,TRBV20-1,CSATREVAGPSKNIQYF,TGCAGTGCTACCCGAGAAGTAGCGGGCCCTTCCAAAAACATTCAGTACTTC
TRBJ2-7,-,-,TRBV28,CASTWGGPYEQYF,TGTGCCAGCACCTGGGGAGGTCCCTACGAGCAGTACTTC
TRBJ2-5,TRBD2,-,TRBV5-1,CASSLDPGTSIQETQYF,TGCGCCAGCAGCTTGGATCCCGGGACTAGTATCCAAGAGACCCAGTACTTC
TRBJ2-5,TRBD2,few,TRBV5-1,CASGQGTGLGSETQYF,TGCGCCAGCGGTCAGGGAACGGGACTAGGTTCGGAGACCCAGTACTTC
TRBJ2-7,TRBD2,few,TRBV29-1,CSVPAGASGSSVEQYF,TGCAGCGTACCCGCAGGGGCCAGCGGGAGTTCGGTCGAGCAGTACTTC
TRBJ2-4,-,few,TRBV3-1,CASSHGLNIQYF,TGTGCCAGCAGCCATGGACTAAACATTCAGTACTTC
TRBJ1-5,-,-,TRBV19,CASSWGHDQPQHF,TGTGCCAGTAGTTGGGGCCACGATCAGCCCCAGCATTTT